This is a list of T cell receptor beta chains from one sample in a study of cytomegalovirus exposure and HLA in healthy donors. Data came from immunoSEQ multiplex PCR; TCRdb stores just in-frame clones and leaves some out. The sample lists around 130,000 clones; 65% to 85% were seen once. The sample was PBMCs. Receptors were obtained from a boy aged 5-17 years in good health and CMV-seronegative. Both conserved end residues are part of each CDR3. Each record gives: J gene, clone size, D gene, V gene, CDR3 protein, CDR3 DNA. D genes are given only for firm matches. Size is stated for part of the rows, as once, few or many counts, or as a class when the clone is expanded.

j_call: TRBJ2-5
clone_size: -
d_call: TRBD2
v_call: TRBV25-1
cdr3_aa: CASSEFPGRGGGETQYF
cdr3_nt: TGTGCCAGCAGTGAATTCCCTGGGAGGGGAGGTGGAGAGACCCAGTACTTC

j_call: TRBJ2-3
clone_size: -
d_call: TRBD2
v_call: TRBV7-9
cdr3_aa: CASSVGTSGSGDTQYF
cdr3_nt: TGTGCCAGCAGCGTCGGGACTAGCGGGAGCGGAGATACGCAGTATTTT

j_call: TRBJ1-1
clone_size: -
d_call: TRBD1
v_call: TRBV6-5
cdr3_aa: CASSYTQGTEAFF
cdr3_nt: TGTGCCAGCAGTTACACACAGGGGACTGAAGCTTTCTTT

j_call: TRBJ1-1
clone_size: few
d_call: -
v_call: TRBV5-6
cdr3_aa: CASSWAGQQGPEAFF
cdr3_nt: TGTGCCAGCAGCTGGGCAGGACAGCAGGGACCTGAAGCTTTCTTT

j_call: TRBJ1-2
clone_size: once
d_call: TRBD1
v_call: TRBV7-9
cdr3_aa: CASSLGSQGGDGYTF
cdr3_nt: TGTGCCAGCAGCTTAGGGTCCCAGGGGGGAGATGGCTACACCTTC

j_call: TRBJ2-7
clone_size: -
d_call: -
v_call: TRBV5-6
cdr3_aa: CASSLRGYEQYF
cdr3_nt: TGTGCCAGCAGCCTTCGGGGGTACGAGCAGTACTTC

j_call: TRBJ2-1
clone_size: -
d_call: -
v_call: TRBV5-1
cdr3_aa: CASSLYGSSYNEQFF
cdr3_nt: TGCGCCAGCAGCCTATACGGGAGCTCCTACAATGAGCAGTTCTTC

j_call: TRBJ1-4
clone_size: -
d_call: -
v_call: TRBV30
cdr3_aa: CAWSVGGTSEKLFF
cdr3_nt: TGTGCCTGGAGTGTTGGAGGGACGTCTGAAAAACTGTTTTTT

j_call: TRBJ2-3
clone_size: once
d_call: -
v_call: TRBV5-1
cdr3_aa: CASSLASASTDTQYF
cdr3_nt: TGCGCCAGCAGCTTGGCTAGTGCTAGCACAGATACGCAGTATTTT

j_call: TRBJ2-7
clone_size: -
d_call: -
v_call: TRBV4-1
cdr3_aa: CASSPPRGEQYF
cdr3_nt: TGCGCCAGCAGCCCACCAAGGGGCGAGCAGTACTTC

j_call: TRBJ1-4
clone_size: -
d_call: -
v_call: TRBV14
cdr3_aa: CASSQGHREKLFF
cdr3_nt: TGTGCCAGCAGCCAAGGGCACAGGGAAAAACTGTTTTTT

j_call: TRBJ1-1
clone_size: -
d_call: -
v_call: TRBV19
cdr3_aa: CASSPRTERMNTEAFF
cdr3_nt: TGTGCCAGTAGTCCCCGGACGGAGCGGATGAACACTGAAGCTTTCTTT

j_call: TRBJ1-5
clone_size: few
d_call: -
v_call: TRBV19
cdr3_aa: CASSPGKWPQHF
cdr3_nt: TGTGCCAGTAGTCCAGGGAAGTGGCCCCAGCATTTT

j_call: TRBJ2-1
clone_size: -
d_call: -
v_call: TRBV2
cdr3_aa: CASSEEARAVYNEQFF
cdr3_nt: TGTGCCAGCAGTGAAGAGGCGAGGGCCGTCTACAATGAGCAGTTCTTC

j_call: TRBJ2-7
clone_size: -
d_call: TRBD2
v_call: TRBV29-1
cdr3_aa: CSVVLAGVYEQYF
cdr3_nt: TGCAGCGTGGTACTAGCGGGAGTTTACGAGCAGTACTTC

j_call: TRBJ2-1
clone_size: -
d_call: TRBD2
v_call: TRBV18
cdr3_aa: CASSPPITRELAVRNEQFF
cdr3_nt: TGTGCCAGCTCACCACCGATCACGCGGGAGCTCGCAGTTAGAAATGAGCAGTTCTTC

j_call: TRBJ2-1
clone_size: -
d_call: -
v_call: TRBV6-6
cdr3_aa: CASSTSWDISNEQFF
cdr3_nt: TGTGCCAGCAGCACGTCCTGGGACATAAGCAATGAGCAGTTCTTC

j_call: TRBJ1-1
clone_size: -
d_call: -
v_call: TRBV15
cdr3_aa: CATSIGSGGEAFF
cdr3_nt: TGTGCCACCAGCATCGGTTCTGGTGGTGAAGCTTTCTTT

j_call: TRBJ2-7
clone_size: once
d_call: TRBD2
v_call: TRBV4-1
cdr3_aa: CASSQDRLAGTYEQYF
cdr3_nt: TGCGCCAGCAGCCAAGATAGGCTAGCGGGGACCTACGAGCAGTACTTC

j_call: TRBJ2-5
clone_size: -
d_call: -
v_call: TRBV2
cdr3_aa: CASSESEGPPKGETQYF
cdr3_nt: TGTGCCAGCAGTGAATCGGAGGGACCCCCGAAGGGGGAGACCCAGTACTTC

j_call: TRBJ2-7
clone_size: -
d_call: TRBD2
v_call: TRBV10-3
cdr3_aa: CAISRTSGIEEQYF
cdr3_nt: TGTGCCATCAGCCGGACTAGCGGGATCGAAGAGCAGTACTTC

j_call: TRBJ2-7
clone_size: -
d_call: -
v_call: TRBV5-4
cdr3_aa: CASSSPGRGEQYF
cdr3_nt: TGTGCCAGCAGCTCCCCCGGTAGAGGGGAGCAGTACTTC

j_call: TRBJ2-3
clone_size: -
d_call: TRBD1
v_call: TRBV9
cdr3_aa: CASSVGTGGTDTQYF
cdr3_nt: TGTGCCAGCAGCGTAGGGACAGGGGGCACAGATACGCAGTATTTT

j_call: TRBJ1-2
clone_size: few
d_call: TRBD1
v_call: TRBV29-1
cdr3_aa: CSVEDLGGGSSGYTF
cdr3_nt: TGCAGCGTTGAAGATCTAGGAGGGGGCTCATCTGGCTACACCTTC

j_call: TRBJ2-2
clone_size: -
d_call: TRBD1
v_call: TRBV6-1
cdr3_aa: CAGGDRGDTGELFF
cdr3_nt: TGTGCCGGGGGGGACAGGGGTGACACCGGGGAGCTGTTTTTT

j_call: TRBJ2-3
clone_size: once
d_call: TRBD2
v_call: TRBV25-1
cdr3_aa: CASSDDFGGRPTDTQYF
cdr3_nt: TGTGCCAGCAGTGATGATTTCGGCGGGAGGCCCACAGATACGCAGTATTTT

j_call: TRBJ1-2
clone_size: once
d_call: -
v_call: TRBV5-6
cdr3_aa: CASSLVDARNYGYTF
cdr3_nt: TGTGCCAGCAGCTTGGTCGACGCCAGGAACTATGGCTACACCTTC

j_call: TRBJ1-1
clone_size: -
d_call: -
v_call: TRBV25-1
cdr3_aa: CASSESRTSLGGTEAFF
cdr3_nt: TGTGCCAGCAGTGAATCCCGGACAAGCCTCGGTGGCACTGAAGCTTTCTTT

j_call: TRBJ2-7
clone_size: -
d_call: -
v_call: TRBV5-6
cdr3_aa: CASSLGREALYEQYF
cdr3_nt: TGTGCCAGCAGCTTGGGGAGGGAGGCATTGTACGAGCAGTACTTC

j_call: TRBJ1-4
clone_size: -
d_call: TRBD1
v_call: TRBV6-5
cdr3_aa: CASSSGQANEKLFF
cdr3_nt: TGTGCCAGCAGCTCCGGACAGGCTAATGAAAAACTGTTTTTT

j_call: TRBJ2-1
clone_size: -
d_call: TRBD2
v_call: TRBV6-4
cdr3_aa: CASSDRLAGYNEQFF
cdr3_nt: TGTGCCAGCAGTGACAGGCTAGCGGGGTACAATGAGCAGTTCTTC

j_call: TRBJ2-7
clone_size: -
d_call: -
v_call: TRBV29-1
cdr3_aa: CSVERRGEQYF
cdr3_nt: TGCAGCGTTGAAAGGCGGGGCGAGCAGTACTTC

j_call: TRBJ1-4
clone_size: -
d_call: -
v_call: TRBV2
cdr3_aa: CASSDRGGEKLFF
cdr3_nt: TGTGCCAGCAGTGACAGGGGTGGTGAAAAACTGTTTTTT

j_call: TRBJ2-7
clone_size: -
d_call: TRBD1
v_call: TRBV6-5
cdr3_aa: CASSPTGVISHF
cdr3_nt: TGTGCCAGCAGCCCCACAGGGGTAATTTCGCACTTC

j_call: TRBJ2-7
clone_size: -
d_call: TRBD1
v_call: TRBV10-3
cdr3_aa: CAISRNLQGGAYEQYF
cdr3_nt: TGTGCCATCAGTCGGAATTTACAGGGGGGAGCCTACGAGCAGTACTTC

j_call: TRBJ2-7
clone_size: few
d_call: -
v_call: TRBV2
cdr3_aa: CASRREDYEQYF
cdr3_nt: TGTGCCAGCAGACGGGAAGACTACGAGCAGTACTTC

j_call: TRBJ1-4
clone_size: -
d_call: -
v_call: TRBV2
cdr3_aa: CASSLTGISTNEKLFF
cdr3_nt: TGTGCCAGCAGCCTAACAGGGATCTCAACTAATGAAAAACTGTTTTTT

j_call: TRBJ1-1
clone_size: -
d_call: TRBD1
v_call: TRBV5-4
cdr3_aa: CASSLDQGDTEAFF
cdr3_nt: TGTGCCAGCAGCTTGGATCAGGGGGATACTGAAGCTTTCTTT

j_call: TRBJ2-7
clone_size: -
d_call: TRBD2
v_call: TRBV2
cdr3_aa: CASKALAGGYEQYF
cdr3_nt: TGTGCCAGCAAGGCACTAGCGGGAGGCTACGAGCAGTACTTC

j_call: TRBJ2-1
clone_size: -
d_call: TRBD2
v_call: TRBV30
cdr3_aa: CAWKSPSGRRGEQFF
cdr3_nt: TGTGCCTGGAAATCACCTAGCGGGAGAAGGGGAGAGCAGTTCTTC

j_call: TRBJ2-7
clone_size: -
d_call: TRBD1
v_call: TRBV6-1
cdr3_aa: CASSPGQRITYEQYF
cdr3_nt: TGTGCCAGCAGTCCGGGACAGAGAATTACCTACGAGCAGTACTTC

j_call: TRBJ2-1
clone_size: -
d_call: TRBD2
v_call: TRBV30
cdr3_aa: CAVAGGYNEQFF
cdr3_nt: TGTGCCGTAGCGGGAGGATACAATGAGCAGTTCTTC

j_call: TRBJ1-3
clone_size: -
d_call: -
v_call: TRBV4-2
cdr3_aa: CASSQESGGPGNTIYF
cdr3_nt: TGTGCCAGCAGCCAAGAGTCGGGAGGACCTGGAAACACCATATATTTT

j_call: TRBJ1-2
clone_size: -
d_call: -
v_call: TRBV13
cdr3_aa: CASSLGQLGAGGYTF
cdr3_nt: TGTGCCAGCAGCTTAGGCCAGTTGGGGGCAGGTGGCTACACCTTC

j_call: TRBJ2-7
clone_size: -
d_call: -
v_call: TRBV25-1
cdr3_aa: CASSLEQGSYEQYF
cdr3_nt: TGTGCCAGCAGTCTAGAGCAGGGCTCCTACGAGCAGTACTTC

j_call: TRBJ2-1
clone_size: -
d_call: TRBD1
v_call: TRBV29-1
cdr3_aa: CSARDRNNEQFF
cdr3_nt: TGCAGCGCGCGGGACAGGAACAATGAGCAGTTCTTC

j_call: TRBJ2-3
clone_size: once
d_call: TRBD2
v_call: TRBV5-4
cdr3_aa: CASSLDVAGGGPDTQYF
cdr3_nt: TGTGCCAGCAGCTTGGATGTGGCGGGAGGGGGGCCAGATACGCAGTATTTT

j_call: TRBJ2-5
clone_size: -
d_call: -
v_call: TRBV7-2
cdr3_aa: CASSSPTRQETQYF
cdr3_nt: TGTGCCAGCAGCTCACCGACTAGGCAAGAGACCCAGTACTTC

j_call: TRBJ2-2
clone_size: -
d_call: -
v_call: TRBV5-1
cdr3_aa: CASSFGNTGELFF
cdr3_nt: TGCGCCAGCAGCTTCGGGAACACCGGGGAGCTGTTTTTT

j_call: TRBJ2-3
clone_size: -
d_call: TRBD2
v_call: TRBV7-8
cdr3_aa: CASSLLLAVLSTDTQYF
cdr3_nt: TGTGCCAGCAGCTTACTGCTAGCGGTCCTTAGCACAGATACGCAGTATTTT

j_call: TRBJ1-4
clone_size: -
d_call: TRBD1
v_call: TRBV5-1
cdr3_aa: CASSLGQGLDEKLFF
cdr3_nt: TGCGCCAGCAGCCTAGGACAGGGGTTAGATGAAAAACTGTTTTTT

j_call: TRBJ2-1
clone_size: -
d_call: -
v_call: TRBV30
cdr3_aa: CAWGAEYNEQFF
cdr3_nt: TGTGCCTGGGGAGCGGAGTACAATGAGCAGTTCTTC